These 24 T cell receptor beta chains were sequenced from one sample in a study of shared clonotypes between healthy human individuals (dated by TCRdb to the early 2020s). The library was produced with the immunoSEQ multiplex PCR assay. TCRdb's version of the immuneACCESS table is confined to in-frame rearrangements and falls short of the full clone set. An unresolved V gene accounts for under half of the shortfall where checked; the remainder is of unknown origin. Across this sample there are 1.4 million or so clones, with just under 99% seen only once. The ten largest account for approximately 0.4% of the sample. Sequencing used naive CD4+ T cells sorted from blood. The label giving this sample's cell subset or site can be read as: CD45RA+ positively selected. The source is a man aged 25 to 40 in good health.

This sequence joins TRBV7-9 and TRBJ1-1; no clear D gene. Per the germline V gene, CDR1 is SEHNR and CDR2 is FQNEAQ (reference sequence). CDR3 length equals 12 residues. V gave up 5 bases and J gave up 1 base, with 5 bases separating them. The CDR3: CASSKTNTEAFF. The CDR3, as DNA: TGTGCCAGCAGCAAGACGAACACTGAAGCTTTCTTT.

The chain has TRBV11-3 and TRBJ1-1; D is uncertain. Germline CDR1 reads SGHNT; CDR2 reads YENEEA. The CDR3 spans 13 residues. The germline V and J ends were trimmed by 4 bases and 0 bases, with 6 bases remaining between them. The CDR3 loop is CASSSELNTEAFF. The CDR3, as DNA: TGTGCCAGCAGCTCCGAGTTGAACACTGAAGCTTTCTTT.

The CDR3 DNA follows: TGCGCCAGCAGCTCGAGGGCAGGGGGTCACGAGCAGTACTTC. The encoded protein is CASSSRAGGHEQYF. The chain is built from TRBV5-1 and TRBJ2-7, with 7 bases aligning to TRBD1. Trimming at V came to 3 bases and at J to 5 bases, leaving 8 bases not matched to a gene. In germline, CDR1 is SGHRS, CDR2 YFSETQ. The CDR3 has 14 residues.

This rearrangement joins TRBV5-1 to TRBJ1-1; 10 positions match TRBD1. The CDR3 totals 15 residues. CDR1 is SGHRS, CDR2 YFSETQ, per germline. The junction had 4 bases not matched to a gene; V was cut back by 0 bases and J by 5 bases. The CDR3 spells CASSLAGTGDTEAFF. CDR3 DNA: TGCGCCAGCAGCTTGGCCGGGACAGGGGATACTGAAGCTTTCTTT.

The sample holds one count of this clone. The chain links TRBV5-1 to TRBJ1-1, with D unresolved. V gave up 4 bases and J gave up 0 bases, with 10 bases separating them. The V gene's germline CDR1 is SGHRS and CDR2 YFSETQ. The CDR3 spans 14 residues. The CDR3 here is CASSAASMNTEAFF. The CDR3 DNA sequence: TGCGCCAGCAGCGCCGCGTCCATGAACACTGAAGCTTTCTTT.

This chain uses TRBV4-3 with TRBJ1-5; D remains unclear. V gave up 0 bases and J gave up 2 bases, with 11 bases separating them. The V gene's germline CDR1 is LGHNA and CDR2 YSLEER. The CDR3 spans 16 residues. CDR3 region: CASSQERVSGNQPQHF. The CDR3 nucleotides are TGCGCCAGCAGCCAAGAAAGGGTGTCCGGCAATCAGCCCCAGCATTTT.

This sequence joins TRBV18 and TRBJ1-1; 7 bases map to TRBD1. The CDR3 contains 13 residues. Trimming at V came to 6 bases and at J to 12 bases, leaving 13 bases not matched to a gene. Germline V gene sequence: CDR1 KGHSH, CDR2 LQKENI. The CDR3 nucleotides are TGTGCCAGCTCCCTAGACAGGGAACATTTGTCTTTCTTT. Its translation is CASSLDREHLSFF. The full variable domain, rest sourced from reference TRBV18 and TRBJ1-1, is NAGVMQNPRHLVRRRGQEARLRCSPMKGHSHVYWYRQLPEEGLKFMVYLQKENIIDESGMPKERFSAEFPKEGPSILRIQQVVRGDSAAYFCASSLDREHLSFFGQGTRLTVV.

The chain is built from TRBV25-1 and TRBJ1-2; tentatively, D is TRBD1 (5 bases). This CDR3 comprises 14 residues. The V gene's germline CDR1 is MGHDK and CDR2 SYGVNS. V gave up 6 bases and J gave up 5 bases, with 16 bases separating them. CDR3 amino acids: CASRRDGLTYGYTF. CDR3 DNA: TGTGCCAGCAGAAGGGACGGATTGACATATGGCTACACCTTC.

The rearrangement links TRBV11-3 to TRBJ2-1, with a tentative D call TRBD1 (6 bases). The germline gives CDR1 SGHNT, CDR2 YENEEA. V lost 5 bases and J lost 12, with 20 bases in between. CDR3 length: 14 amino acids. The CDR3 here is CASSPARPGTTQFF. The CDR3 nucleotides are TGTGCCAGCAGCCCCGCGAGGCCCGGGACAACGCAGTTCTTC.

CDR3 protein: CASSLGKGASYEQYF. For the CDR3, the DNA is TGCGCCAGCAGCTTGGGAAAGGGTGCCTCCTACGAGCAGTACTTC. The gene calls are TRBV5-1 and TRBJ2-7; D is undetermined. Trimming took off 0 bases at V and 0 bases at J, with 10 bases between the two ends. Germline V gene lookup returns CDR1 SGHRS and CDR2 YFSETQ. The CDR3 is 15 residues long.

The chain uses TRBV29-1 and TRBJ2-7; TRBD2 aligns across 14 bases. Germline CDR1 reads SQVTM; CDR2 reads ANQGSEA. This CDR3 comprises 16 residues. V lost 4 bases to trimming and J lost 3 bases; unmatched junction nucleotides: 8. The CDR3 protein is CSVGLGLAGVVYEQYF. The CDR3 nucleotides are TGCAGCGTTGGTTTGGGACTAGCGGGAGTTGTCTACGAGCAGTACTTC.

This chain joins TRBV30 and TRBJ1-5; the D gene is possibly TRBD1 (6 bases). Germline assignment: CDR1 GTSNPN and CDR2 SVGIG (reference sequence). The CDR3 loop spans 14 amino acids. Between the trimmed V and J ends, which lost 5 bases and 4 bases, there was a span of 15 bases. CDR3 coding DNA: TGTGCCTGGCAGGAGGGGGGCTTTAATCAGCCCCAGCATTTT. Its protein is CAWQEGGFNQPQHF.

CDR3 in amino acids: CATSRDPARGSGANVLTF. DNA for the CDR3: TGTGCCACCAGCAGAGACCCAGCTAGGGGGTCCGGGGCCAACGTCCTGACTTTC. V gene TRBV15 combines with J gene TRBJ2-6; D is possibly TRBD1 (6 bases). This CDR3 is built from 18 residues. CDR1 and CDR2 from the germline V gene are LNHNV and YYDKDF (reference sequence). Trimming shortened V by 0 bases and J by 4 bases, and 16 bases separated the two germline ends. The full variable domain, its missing parts supplied by reference TRBV15 and TRBJ2-6, is DAMVIQNPRYQVTQFGKPVTLSCSQTLNHNVMYWYQQKSSQAPKLLFHYYDKDFNNEADTPDNFQSRRPNTSFCFLDIRSPGLGDTAMYLCATSRDPARGSGANVLTFGAGSRLTVL.

V gene TRBV7-9 combines with J gene TRBJ2-1, with 10 nucleotides matching TRBD1. CDR1 is SEHNR and CDR2 is FQNEAQ in the germline V gene (reference sequence). CDR3 size: 15 residues. V shed 2 bases and J 5 bases; nucleotides not matched to a gene: 3. CDR3 nucleotide sequence: TGTGCCAGCAGCTTACAGGGACAGGGGAACAATGAGCAGTTCTTC. This translates into CASSLQGQGNNEQFF. Full variable domain (missing parts from reference TRBV7-9 and TRBJ2-1): DTGVSQNPRHKITKRGQNVTFRCDPISEHNRLYWYRQTLGQGPEFLTYFQNEAQLEKSRLLSDRFSAERPKGSFSTLEIQRTEQGDSAMYLCASSLQGQGNNEQFFGPGTRLTVL.

V gene TRBV2 combines with J gene TRBJ1-2; D is perhaps TRBD1 (6 bases). The CDR3 is made up of 13 amino acids. CDR1 and CDR2 (germline): SNHLY, FYNNEI. Trimming stripped 4 bases from V and 8 bases from J, with 14 bases between. In nucleotides, the CDR3 is TGTGCCAGCAGTGCGCCGGGGGCGGTGGGCTACACCTTC. This sequence encodes CASSAPGAVGYTF.

The gene calls are TRBV29-1 and TRBJ1-4, with unresolved D. In germline, CDR1 is SQVTM, CDR2 ANQGSEA. The CDR3 sequence is 11 residues long. V gave up 2 bases and J gave up 5 bases, with 3 bases separating them. The CDR3 bases are TGCAGCGTTGAAAGGAATGAAAAACTGTTTTTT. Translated, it gives CSVERNEKLFF.

The chain joins TRBV9 to TRBJ2-5; D is unclear. The CDR3 extends over 15 amino acids. Looked up from germline, CDR1 is SGDLS and CDR2 is YYNGEE. V dropped 2 bases and J dropped 4 bases, with 15 bases sitting between them. The DNA of the CDR3 is TGTGCCAGCAGCGTCGGTGTGGCCCGTCGAGAGACCCAGTACTTC. This encodes CASSVGVARRETQYF.

V gene TRBV2 combines with J gene TRBJ2-4, with D possibly matching TRBD1 (5 bases). V lost 7 bases and J 0 bases, leaving 22 bases between the germline ends. The CDR3 sequence is 18 residues long. The germline gives CDR1 SNHLY, CDR2 FYNNEI. The CDR3 nucleotides read TGTGCCAGCACCCCCCGCCAGGGCGGCAAAATAGCCAAAAACATTCAGTACTTC. This translates into CASTPRQGGKIAKNIQYF.

The V gene is TRBV27, the J gene TRBJ2-5; weak D call: TRBD1 (6 bases). Germline CDR1 and CDR2: MNHEY and SMNVEV (reference sequence). Trimming took 3 bases from V and 4 from J, leaving 12 bases between them. There are 14 residues in the CDR3. The CDR3 DNA reads TGTGCCAGCAGTTTCTCCAGGGGATCAGAGACCCAGTACTTC. Residues: CASSFSRGSETQYF.

This clone has only one observation. The V gene is TRBV28, the J gene TRBJ2-2; D may correspond to TRBD1 or TRBD2 (5 bases each). Per the germline V gene, CDR1 is MDHEN and CDR2 is SYDVKM. CDR3 length equals 13 residues. V lost 6 bases and J 5 bases, leaving 10 bases between the germline ends. The CDR3 nucleotides are TGTGCCAGCAGAAGGGGAGAGACCGGGGAGCTGTTTTTT. This translates into CASRRGETGELFF.

V is TRBV5-1 and J is TRBJ2-2, with TRBD2 matching 9 bases. Unmatched junction bases numbered 15, after V lost 8 bases and J lost 1 base. From germline, CDR1 is SGHRS and CDR2 YFSETQ. The CDR3 spans 18 residues. CDR3 DNA: TGCGCCAGTCACGAACGACTGGCTAGCGGGGTGAACACCGGGGAGCTGTTTTTT. Amino acid sequence: CASHERLASGVNTGELFF.

The chain recombines TRBV4-2 with TRBJ2-1; no firm D call. Trimming took 1 base from V and 3 from J, leaving 13 bases between them. CDR1 is LGHNA, CDR2 YNFKEQ, per germline. This CDR3 contains 16 residues. The CDR3: CASSQGHGRGYNEQFF. The CDR3 nucleotides are TGTGCCAGCAGCCAAGGGCATGGACGAGGCTACAATGAGCAGTTCTTC.

This chain connects TRBV18 to TRBJ1-2; TRBD1 matches at 10 bases. The germline gives CDR1 KGHSH, CDR2 LQKENI. V shed 2 bases, J shed 5 bases, and the junction held 5 bases outside the gene matches. The CDR3 contains 15 residues. CDR3 sequence (DNA): TGTGCCAGCTCACCAGGTGACAGGGGGCATTATGGCTACACCTTC. Its translation is CASSPGDRGHYGYTF.

This chain joins TRBV11-3 and TRBJ2-2; D is ambiguous. CDR3 length: 12 residues. In germline, CDR1 is SGHNT, CDR2 YENEEA. Between the trimmed V and J ends, which lost 4 bases and 8 bases, there was a span of 8 bases. The chain's CDR3 is CASSSLEGELFF. CDR3 sequence (DNA): TGTGCCAGCAGCTCCCTTGAGGGGGAGCTGTTTTTT.